Only a few counts were recorded for the clone carrying this T cell receptor beta chain. Its specificity is unknown. The CDR3 loop spans 14 amino acids. Trimming shortened V by 3 bases and J by 6 bases, and 11 bases separated the two germline ends. CDR1 is WNHNN and CDR2 is SYGVQD in the germline V gene (reference sequence). This record comes from a study of shared clonotypes between healthy human individuals. The study, taken as a whole, reports: Approximately 4.6% of naive CD4 clonotypes were shared across several donors.

Some clones are missing from TCRdb's copy, which holds only in-frame ones; the method was immunoSEQ multiplex PCR. The sample records some 790,000 clones, roughly 72% being singletons. V and J are TRBV10-1 and TRBJ2-2; D unresolved. The sample taken for sequencing was memory CD4+ T cells sorted from blood. The subset denotes: CD45RA-negative fraction. This receptor was identified in a woman younger than 45 in good health. This CDR3 is CASSDGFWAGELFF. CDR3 nucleotide sequence: TGCGCCAGCAGTGATGGTTTTTGGGCCGGGGAGCTGTTTTTT.